This passage covers 18 T cell receptor beta chains from one sample sequenced in a study of T-cell memory formation after mild COVID-19. From the 5' RACE reads, TCRdb called clonotypes with MiXCR, one entry per CDR3 protein. The repertoire holds 85,000 to 120,000 distinct CDR3 sequences, with over 10% as singletons. Sequences were obtained from PBMCs or a T cell subset sorted from them (not recorded which). The receptors shown here come from an adult woman who had mild COVID-19 (a few samples of this study predate the infection). Cell type and time point are not known.

The table lists this clonotype with many counts. The chain has TRBV4-1 and TRBJ2-7, with D hard to call. The CDR3 is made up of 14 amino acids. CDR1 and CDR2 (germline): MGHRA, YSYEKL. V shed 4 bases and J shed 3 bases, with 13 bases lying between them. This CDR3 reads CASSPGAANYEQYF. CDR3 sequence (DNA): TGCGCCAGCAGCCCAGGTGCAGCGAACTACGAGCAGTACTTC.

CDR3: CASSQAGTPSYEQYF. The CDR3 DNA follows: TGCGCCAGCAGCCAGGCTGGGACCCCCTCCTACGAGCAGTACTTC. This chain joins TRBV4-3 and TRBJ2-7, with D perhaps assigned TRBD1 or TRBD2 (5 bases each). This CDR3 has 15 residues. The germline V gene encodes CDR1 LGHNA and CDR2 YSLEER. Trimming took off 3 bases at V and 0 bases at J, with 12 bases between the two ends.

V gene TRBV6-5 combines with J gene TRBJ2-3, with TRBD1 matching over 9 bases. CDR1 is MNHEY, CDR2 SVGAGI, per germline. J lost 3 bases, V lost 5 bases, and 3 bases had no gene match. This CDR3 has 14 amino acids. This chain's CDR3 is CASSMGQGTDTQYF. The DNA of the CDR3 is TGTGCCAGCAGTATGGGACAGGGAACAGATACGCAGTATTTT.

This clonotype was observed a few times. The rearrangement joins TRBV12-3 or TRBV12-4 to TRBJ2-2; 14 bases match TRBD2. V dropped 8 bases and J dropped 5; count of bases not matched to a gene: 4. The CDR3 length is 15 residues. The CDR3 DNA reads TGTGCCAGCTGTGGACTAGCGGGAGGAACCGGGGAGCTGTTTTTT. Its translation: CASCGLAGGTGELFF.

The chain is built from TRBV12-3 or TRBV12-4 and TRBJ2-5; D remains unclear. Trimming shortened V by 3 bases and J by 5 bases, and 7 bases separated the two germline ends. The CDR3 contains 12 residues. CDR3 residues: CASSFLSETQYF. The CDR3 nucleotides are TGTGCCAGCAGTTTCCTTAGTGAGACCCAGTACTTC.

The V and J genes are TRBV29-1 and TRBJ2-7, with D unclear. The CDR3 is 14 residues long. Trimming cost V 4 bases and J 4 bases, with 17 bases left between them. Germline-derived CDR1 and CDR2 are SQVTM and ANQGSEA. CDR3 nucleotides: TGCAGCGTTGTTCCTATGACGGCCGCGTACGAGCAGTACTTC. It yields the protein CSVVPMTAAYEQYF.

This clonotype was counted only a few times. This sequence joins TRBV7-2 and TRBJ2-1, with D hard to call. The CDR3 loop spans 15 amino acids. Trimming shortened V by 0 bases and J by 2 bases, and 8 bases separated the two germline ends. Germline V gives CDR1 SGHTA, CDR2 FQGNSA. The CDR3 spells CASSLAGVTYNEQFF. CDR3 nucleotide sequence: TGTGCCAGCAGCTTAGCAGGCGTCACCTACAATGAGCAGTTCTTC.

The J gene is TRBJ2-7, the V gene TRBV4-3, with D perhaps TRBD2 (6 bases). Germline CDR1 is LGHNA and CDR2 is YSLEER. The CDR3 has 15 residues. V gave up 3 bases and J gave up 3 bases, with 15 bases separating them. CDR3 amino acids: CASSQRGDTSYEQYF. The CDR3 DNA is TGCGCCAGCAGCCAGCGCGGGGATACGAGCTACGAGCAGTACTTC.

The chain links TRBV7-9 to TRBJ1-2, with a tentative D call TRBD1 (5 bases). The germline CDR1 and CDR2 sequences are SEHNR and FQNEAQ (reference sequence). Trimming shortened V by 2 bases and J by 7 bases, and 17 bases separated the two germline ends. The CDR3 covers 15 residues. The CDR3 protein is CASSLRQPPTGGYTF. CDR3 in DNA: TGTGCCAGCAGCTTAAGACAGCCCCCGACGGGTGGCTACACCTTC.

The chain combines TRBV15 with TRBJ2-6, with D tentatively TRBD1 (6 bases). The CDR3 spans 16 residues. The V gene's germline CDR1 is LNHNV and CDR2 YYDKDF (reference sequence). V was clipped by 0 bases and J by 2 bases, with 8 bases between them. The CDR3 region has the DNA TGTGCCACCAGCAGAGACAGGGGTCCTGGGGCCAACGTCCTGACTTTC. This encodes CATSRDRGPGANVLTF. Full variable domain (remainder filled in from reference TRBV15 and TRBJ2-6): DAMVIQNPRYQVTQFGKPVTLSCSQTLNHNVMYWYQQKSSQAPKLLFHYYDKDFNNEADTPDNFQSRRPNTSFCFLDIRSPGLGDTAMYLCATSRDRGPGANVLTFGAGSRLTVL.

CDR3 bases: TGTGCCAGCAGCGTAGGGGGACAGGGCTACGAGCAGTACTTC. Translation gives CASSVGGQGYEQYF. The chain links TRBV9 to TRBJ2-7; 9 nucleotides agree with TRBD1. After removal of 0 bases from V and 3 bases from J, the junction contained 1 base not matched to a gene. Germline V gene lookup returns CDR1 SGDLS and CDR2 YYNGEE. CDR3 length: 14 residues.

In its sample, this clonotype was seen a few times. The chain employs TRBV19 and TRBJ2-7; D not certain. Trimming stripped 4 bases from V and 2 bases from J, with 9 bases between. The CDR3 runs to 13 residues. The V gene's germline CDR1 is LNHDA and CDR2 SQIVND (reference sequence). The CDR3 spells CASSKGQTYEQYF. In DNA, the CDR3 is TGTGCCAGTAGTAAGGGCCAAACCTACGAGCAGTACTTC.

This clonotype was observed a handful of times. The V call is TRBV29-1, the J call TRBJ2-5; D not certain. The CDR3 has 12 amino acids. Trimming took off 3 bases at V and 0 bases at J, with 5 bases between the two ends. Germline CDR1 is SQVTM and CDR2 is ANQGSEA. This CDR3 is CSVDGYQETQYF. DNA for the CDR3: TGCAGCGTTGACGGGTACCAAGAGACCCAGTACTTC.

The CDR3 loop is CASRSRGTLYEQYF. The CDR3 nucleotides are TGTGCCAGCAGGAGCAGGGGGACCCTCTACGAGCAGTACTTC. The chain has TRBV6-2 or TRBV6-3 and TRBJ2-7; 7 nucleotides line up with TRBD1. This CDR3 comprises 14 residues. The junction had 8 bases not matched to a gene; V was cut back by 6 bases and J by 3 bases. In germline, CDR1 is MNHEY, CDR2 SVGEGT.

This clonotype was found a few times. The chain is built from TRBV11-2 and TRBJ2-7, with D possibly matching TRBD2 (6 bases). V lost 4 bases to trimming and J lost 2 bases, with 12 bases between them. The CDR3 runs 14 residues. Germline CDR1 reads SGHAT; CDR2 reads FQNNGV. The CDR3 bases are TGTGCCAGCAGCTCCTTTAGCGGCCCCTACGAGCAGTACTTC. It translates to CASSSFSGPYEQYF.

In its sample, this clonotype was seen a few times. The chain uses TRBV11-2 and TRBJ2-3; possible D gene TRBD1, 6 bases. CDR3 length: 14 residues. The germline V gene encodes CDR1 SGHAT and CDR2 FQNNGV. Between the trimmed V and J ends, which lost 2 bases and 4 bases, there was a span of 10 bases. DNA of the CDR3: TGTGCCAGCAGCTTAACGCCAGGGGCAGATACGCAGTATTTT. Translation gives CASSLTPGADTQYF.

Here the CDR3 reads CASSPSAGVKYEQYF. The CDR3 coding sequence is TGTGCCAGCAGTCCCTCGGCAGGGGTTAAGTACGAGCAGTACTTC. This chain links TRBV5-8 with TRBJ2-7; D might be TRBD1 (6 bases). CDR1 and CDR2 (germline): SGHTS, YDEGEE. V was cut by 5 bases and J by 4 bases, with 19 bases left in between. The CDR3 loop spans 15 amino acids.

This clonotype was counted ten times or more. The chain uses TRBV12-3 or TRBV12-4 and TRBJ2-1; a possible D gene is TRBD1 (6 bases). The length of the CDR3 is 13 residues. V was cut by 4 bases and J by 6 bases, with 10 bases left in between. CDR3 sequence reads: CASSSQGGNEQFF. CDR3 DNA sequence: TGTGCCAGCAGTTCCCAAGGGGGCAATGAGCAGTTCTTC.